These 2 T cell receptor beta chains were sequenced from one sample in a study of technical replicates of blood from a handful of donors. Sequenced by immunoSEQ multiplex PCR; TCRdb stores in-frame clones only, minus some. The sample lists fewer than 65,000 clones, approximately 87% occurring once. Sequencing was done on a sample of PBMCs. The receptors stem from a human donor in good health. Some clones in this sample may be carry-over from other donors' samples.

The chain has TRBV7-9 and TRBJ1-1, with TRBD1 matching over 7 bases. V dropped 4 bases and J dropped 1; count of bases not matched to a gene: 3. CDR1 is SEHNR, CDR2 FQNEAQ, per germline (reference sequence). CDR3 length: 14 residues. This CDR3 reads CASSSGGANTEAFF. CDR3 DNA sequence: TGTGCCAGCAGCTCAGGGGGAGCGAACACTGAAGCTTTCTTT.

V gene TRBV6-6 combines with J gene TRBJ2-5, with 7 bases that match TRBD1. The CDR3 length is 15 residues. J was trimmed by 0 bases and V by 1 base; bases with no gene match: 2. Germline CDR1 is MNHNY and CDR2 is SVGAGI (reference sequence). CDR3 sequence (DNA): TGTGCCAGCAGTTACTTGGGGACAGACCAAGAGACCCAGTACTTC. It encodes CASSYLGTDQETQYF.